In its sample, the clone carrying this T cell receptor (beta chain) was seen a few times. Antigen specificity is unknown. These data originate in a study of cytomegalovirus exposure and HLA in healthy donors. Primers for the PCR totalled 60 Vbeta and 13 Jbeta. Assay used: immunoSEQ multiplex PCR; TCRdb lists only in-frame clones, some missing. The sample has around 150,000 clones, 60% to 85% seen once. General study points: The study flagged some 170 TCR beta chains as cytomegalovirus-associated. In a later analysis, TCR beta V- and J-gene trimming was associated with a missense DCLRE1C variant. In a later analysis, donors in an Asian-associated ancestry cluster reportedly had fewer N-insertions in productive TCRs than the cohort mean. Later analysis identified several of the most significant clusters that appeared linked to common viral pathogens.

CDR1 and CDR2 (germline): SGHAT, FQNNGV. The length of the CDR3 is 14 residues. V dropped 5 bases and J dropped 4 bases, with 14 bases sitting between them. This clonotype was sampled from a man aged 45 to 65 in good health and CMV-seropositive. The sequenced sample consisted of PBMCs. The chain carries TRBV11-2 and TRBJ2-5; TRBD2 is a possible D gene (5 bases). The CDR3 DNA reads as TGTGCCAGCAGCAAGGGAGACTACACAGAGACCCAGTACTTC. The encoded protein is CASSKGDYTETQYF.